These 23 T cell receptor beta chains originate from one sample sequenced in a study of neurological immune-mediated disorders. Time point: technical triplicate 2. A single record per CDR3 protein comes from TCRdb applying MiXCR to the 5' RACE reads. This table holds 30,000 or so distinct CDR3 sequences, roughly 14% found once. The specimen was CD4+ T cells from blood. The receptor source for this set is a female donor with HTLV-1-associated myelopathy (HAM/TSP).

This clonotype was observed many times. The chain joins TRBV9 to TRBJ1-6; 7 bases agree with TRBD1. The CDR3 covers 14 residues. Germline assignment: CDR1 SGDLS and CDR2 YYNGEE. Trimming removed 4 bases from V and 9 bases from J; junction bases left unmatched: 7. The CDR3 reads CASSRGQMSSPLHF. The CDR3 DNA reads as TGTGCCAGCAGCCGGGGACAGATGAGTTCACCCCTCCACTTT.

About this clonotype: This may arise from a read error, as a much more abundant clone is one base away. This chain links TRBV20-1 with TRBJ1-4; perhaps TRBD1 as D (5 bases). The V gene lost 0 bases and the J gene lost 3 bases, with 8 bases spanning the gap. CDR1 is DFQATT, CDR2 SNEGSKA, per germline (reference sequence). CDR3 length: 14 amino acids. CDR3 region: CSARDTGANEKLFF. CDR3 bases: TGCAGTGCTAGAGATACAGGCGCTAATGAAAAACTGTTTTTT.

This clonotype showed up many times. The J gene is TRBJ2-2, the V gene TRBV10-3; the D gene is possibly TRBD1 (6 bases). Germline V gene sequence: CDR1 ENHRY, CDR2 SYGVKD. This CDR3 has 14 amino acids. Trimming cost V 5 bases and J 2 bases, with 9 bases left between them. CDR3 amino acids: CAISSQGNTGELFF. The CDR3 DNA follows: TGTGCCATCAGTTCACAGGGAAACACCGGGGAGCTGTTTTTT.

For this clonotype: An end of the junction does not agree with germline; a read error may underlie this. The V gene is TRBV20-1, the J gene TRBJ2-2, with a possible D match to TRBD1 (6 bases). Germline CDR1 is DFQATT and CDR2 is SNEGSKA (reference sequence). CDR3 length: 15 residues. The CDR3 sequence: CSARPVQGYTVELFF. The DNA of the CDR3 is TGCAGTGCTAGACCGGTACAGGGATACACCGTGGAGCTGTTTTTT.

Many counts were recorded for this clonotype. The chain has TRBV5-1 and TRBJ2-7; 9 nucleotides align to TRBD1. Germline lookup yields CDR1 SGHRS and CDR2 YFSETQ. CDR3 size: 15 residues. V lost 4 bases and J lost 4; bases outside the gene matches: 9. The CDR3 sequence: CASSPTGQGFYEQYF. The CDR3 DNA sequence: TGCGCCAGCAGCCCGACGGGACAGGGATTTTACGAGCAGTACTTC.

This clonotype was recorded many times. The chain couples TRBV7-9 to TRBJ2-3; D possibly corresponds to TRBD1 (5 bases). V lost 4 bases and J lost 5, with 10 bases in between. Germline V lookup: CDR1 SEHNR, CDR2 FQNEAQ (reference sequence). The CDR3 has 13 residues. This CDR3 reads CASSSYTGDTQYF. Written as DNA, the CDR3 is TGTGCCAGCAGCTCCTACACAGGAGATACGCAGTATTTT.

This clonotype was seen repeatedly, ten times or more. The chain links TRBV18 to TRBJ2-1; 13 positions agree with TRBD2. Germline values: CDR1 KGHSH, CDR2 LQKENI. The CDR3 sequence is 16 residues long. After removal of 3 bases from V and 6 bases from J, the junction contained 5 bases not matched to a gene. CDR3 in amino acids: CASSPQLAGGGNEQFF. CDR3 sequence (DNA): TGTGCCAGCTCACCGCAACTAGCGGGAGGGGGCAATGAGCAGTTCTTC. Combining the CDR3 with reference TRBV18 and TRBJ2-1 gives the whole variable domain NAGVMQNPRHLVRRRGQEARLRCSPMKGHSHVYWYRQLPEEGLKFMVYLQKENIIDESGMPKERFSAEFPKEGPSILRIQQVVRGDSAAYFCASSPQLAGGGNEQFFGPGTRLTVL.

In its sample, this clonotype was seen many times. DNA of the CDR3: TGTGCCAGCAGTGAAGACAGGGACAACACTGAAGCTTTCTTT. Protein sequence: CASSEDRDNTEAFF. The chain is built from TRBV6-2 or TRBV6-3 and TRBJ1-1; TRBD1 matches at 7 bases. CDR3 length: 14 amino acids. The V gene end was trimmed by 5 bases and the J gene end by 2 bases; junction bases not matched to a gene: 5. Germline-derived CDR1 and CDR2 are MNHEY and SVGEGT.

There are many counts of this clonotype. This rearrangement joins TRBV6-5 to TRBJ2-3; a weak D match, TRBD2 (5 bases). The CDR3 runs to 15 residues. Deletions cut 5 bases from V and 6 bases from J, with 18 bases between. CDR1 is MNHEY and CDR2 is SVGAGI in the germline V gene. As DNA, the CDR3 is TGTGCCAGCAGTCGGGAACCGCGGATCTCGGATACGCAGTATTTT. Translated: CASSREPRISDTQYF.

This clonotype was observed many times. The chain is built from TRBV10-3 and TRBJ2-5, with 7 bases matching TRBD2. CDR3 size: 12 residues. Germline trimming cut 6 bases from V and 2 bases from J; bases unmatched to any gene: 0. Germline V lookup: CDR1 ENHRY, CDR2 SYGVKD. CDR3 sequence: CAISGGQETQYF. DNA for the CDR3: TGTGCCATCAGCGGGGGGCAAGAGACCCAGTACTTC.

This clonotype was counted many times. The junction departs from the called germline gene at one end, perhaps through a read error. This chain joins TRBV28 and TRBJ2-3; TRBD1 is a possible D gene (7 bases). This CDR3 is 14 amino acids long. In germline, CDR1 is MDHEN, CDR2 SYDVKM. The DNA for the CDR3 is TGTGCCAGCACCATAGGAGGGGGCACGGATACGCAGTATTTT. This gives the protein CASTIGGGTDTQYF.

There are many counts of this clonotype. CDR3: CASSAKGYGYTF. The CDR3 DNA sequence: TGTGCCAGTAGTGCCAAGGGGTATGGCTACACCTTC. The V gene is TRBV19, the J gene TRBJ1-2; possible D gene TRBD1, 5 bases. Trimming stripped 5 bases from V and 5 bases from J, with 9 bases between. CDR3 length: 12 amino acids. Germline assignment: CDR1 LNHDA and CDR2 SQIVND (reference sequence).

This clonotype came up many times. The rearrangement links TRBV7-8 to TRBJ2-7, with D unclear. Germline CDR1 and CDR2: SGHVS and FQNEAQ. Trimming left V 4 bases short and J 0 bases short, with 4 bases between. The CDR3 contains 12 residues. This chain's CDR3 is CASSSSSYEQYF. In nucleotides, the CDR3 is TGTGCCAGCAGCTCTAGCTCCTACGAGCAGTACTTC.

This clonotype has ten or more counts. The chain employs TRBV7-2 and TRBJ2-5, with D perhaps TRBD1 (6 bases). Germline V gene lookup returns CDR1 SGHTA and CDR2 FQGNSA. With 1 base removed from V and 5 bases from J, the gap between germline ends came to 8 bases. The CDR3 runs 13 residues. The CDR3 loop is CASSLDRAETQYF. CDR3 coding DNA: TGTGCCAGCAGCTTAGACAGGGCGGAGACCCAGTACTTC. The full variable domain, with the rest looked up from reference TRBV7-2 and TRBJ2-5, is GAGVSQSPSNKVTEKGKDVELRCDPISGHTALYWYRQSLGQGLEFLIYFQGNSAPDKSGLPSDRFSAERTGGSVSTLTIQRTQQEDSAVYLCASSLDRAETQYFGPGTRLLVL.

The table lists this clonotype with a few counts. The CDR3 region is CASSYGRGQRETRYF. The DNA for the CDR3 is TGTGCCAGCAGTTACGGCAGGGGGCAGCGAGAGACCAGGTACTTC. The V call is TRBV6-5, the J call TRBJ2-5, with 8 bases lining up with TRBD1. The J segment lost 13 bases and the V segment lost 2 bases, leaving 15 bases of the junction unmatched. Per germline, CDR1 MNHEY and CDR2 SVGAGI. There are 15 residues in the CDR3.

Of note for this clonotype: The CDR3 end shows no conserved phenylalanine or tryptophan, and so a read error is likely. The V call is TRBV5-1, the J call TRBJ1-2; D uncertain. Between the trimmed V and J ends, which lost 4 bases and 7 bases, there was a span of 26 bases. The CDR3 spans 17 residues. Germline assignment: CDR1 SGHRS and CDR2 YFSETQ. The CDR3 region is CASSTTNNRGGSGGYTL. For the CDR3, the DNA is TGCGCCAGCAGCACGACAAATAACAGAGGTGGATCGGGTGGCTACACCTTA.

This clonotype was recorded at least ten times. The chain couples TRBV6-2 or TRBV6-3 to TRBJ1-5, with D perhaps TRBD1 (6 bases). The germline V gene encodes CDR1 MNHEY and CDR2 SVGEGT. The CDR3 totals 14 residues. Trimming took off 6 bases at V and 1 base at J, with 10 bases between the two ends. DNA for the CDR3: TGTGCCAGCAGACCCACAGGGAGCAATCAGCCCCAGCATTTT. Its translation is CASRPTGSNQPQHF.

This clonotype is judged medium-sized. The J gene is TRBJ2-2, the V gene TRBV5-1, with 9 bases identical to TRBD1. Unmatched junction bases numbered 5, after V lost 4 bases and J lost 1 base. CDR3 length: 16 residues. Per germline, CDR1 SGHRS and CDR2 YFSETQ. Written as DNA, the CDR3 is TGCGCCAGCAGCCAACAGGGGGCGGGGAACACCGGGGAGCTGTTTTTT. Amino acid sequence: CASSQQGAGNTGELFF.

This clonotype is medium-sized within its sample. The gene calls are TRBV7-3 and TRBJ1-4, with 7 bases that match TRBD1. V gave up 2 bases and J gave up 4 bases; unmatched junction bases: 1. This CDR3 is 14 amino acids long. Germline V gene lookup returns CDR1 SGHTA and CDR2 FQGTGA. This CDR3 reads CASSLGQVNEKLFF. CDR3 coding DNA: TGTGCCAGCAGCTTAGGACAGGTTAATGAAAAACTGTTTTTT.

With respect to this clonotype: A much larger clonotype is one base distant, so this may be a read error. The rearrangement joins TRBV7-3 to TRBJ1-1, with D maybe TRBD1 (5 bases). The CDR3 totals 14 residues. V was cut by 2 bases and J by 4 bases, with 11 bases left in between. Germline loops: CDR1 SGHTA, CDR2 FQGTGA. The CDR3 DNA is TGTGCCAGCAGCTTAGATGCGACAGCCACTGAAGCTTTCTTT. Translating it yields CASSLDATATEAFF.

By share, this clonotype counts as medium-sized. The chain links TRBV20-1 to TRBJ1-1; 7 nucleotides agree with TRBD1. The CDR3 extends over 14 amino acids. The trim removed 1 base at V and 11 bases at J, leaving 13 bases unmatched. CDR1 and CDR2 from the germline V gene are DFQATT and SNEGSKA (reference sequence). The CDR3 sequence: CSARAPTGSGSAFF. Written as DNA, the CDR3 is TGCAGTGCTAGAGCTCCGACAGGGTCGGGGAGTGCTTTCTTT.

This clonotype was recorded at least ten times. The chain is built from TRBV5-5 and TRBJ1-4, with TRBD1 matching over 10 bases. V dropped 2 bases and J dropped 11; count of bases not matched to a gene: 6. Germline V lookup: CDR1 SGHKS, CDR2 YYEKEE (reference sequence). The CDR3 extends over 14 amino acids. CDR3 residues: CASSFSGTGDKLFF. Written as DNA, the CDR3 is TGTGCCAGCAGCTTTTCCGGGACAGGGGATAAACTGTTTTTT.

The table lists this clonotype with many counts. The chain uses TRBV7-8 and TRBJ2-7, with D possibly being TRBD1 (6 bases). This CDR3 spans 15 amino acids. Germline CDR1 and CDR2: SGHVS and FQNEAQ. V was cut by 1 base and J by 2 bases, with 12 bases left in between. CDR3 sequence: CASSLVSGQPYEQYF. CDR3 coding DNA: TGTGCCAGCAGCTTAGTCTCGGGACAACCCTACGAGCAGTACTTC. The full variable domain, in which reference TRBV7-8 and TRBJ2-7 provide the parts outside the CDR3, is GAGVSQSPRYKVAKRGQDVALRCDPISGHVSLFWYQQALGQGPEFLTYFQNEAQLDKSGLPSDRFFAERPEGSVSTLKIQRTQQEDSAVYLCASSLVSGQPYEQYFGPGTRLTVT.